Given below is one T cell receptor beta chain in context. Its antigen remains unidentified. The sample belongs to a study of T cell responses to AZD1222 COVID-19 vaccine. Study observations and caveats: The donor cohort was predominantly white British with a female majority, and clonal diversity may have been underestimated. Nearly half of spike-specific TCRs reportedly go after variant regions that carry no mutations.

V lost 8 bases, J lost 6 bases, and 13 bases lay in between. The CDR3 sequence is 12 residues long. The repertoire was sequenced with immunoSEQ multiplex PCR; TCRdb's copy has only in-frame clones and lacks some. The sample records 120,000 to 150,000 clones, approximately 88% being singletons. Material: peripheral blood, obtained on day 0 of AZD1222 vaccination. The rearrangement uses TRBV12-3 or TRBV12-4 and TRBJ1-1; D unresolved. The sequence was obtained from an adult in good health. Here the CDR3 reads CASGDGFSEAFF. DNA of the CDR3: TGTGCCAGCGGAGATGGGTTTTCTGAAGCTTTCTTT.